This T cell receptor beta chain was captured by sequencing in a study of blood T cell repertoires in COVID-19. On the study more broadly: Samples taken during acute and convalescent COVID-19 were collected in the United States, Italy and Spain.

Only in-frame clones appear in the TCRdb table, and some are missing; sequencing was by immunoSEQ multiplex PCR. The sample carries under 250,000 clones, approximately 89% recorded once. The clonotype originates from an older woman who had recovered from COVID-19. Sequences were obtained from peripheral blood.

The CDR3 here is CASSPRAGASTDTQYF. The CDR3 coding sequence is TGCGCCAGCAGCCCCAGAGCGGGGGCTAGCACAGATACGCAGTATTTT. The chain couples TRBV5-1 to TRBJ2-3; TRBD2 agrees at 8 bases. The CDR3 is 16 residues long. V shed 4 bases and J 0 bases; nucleotides not matched to a gene: 7. Germline V gives CDR1 SGHRS, CDR2 YFSETQ.